These 7 T cell receptor beta chains came from one sample sequenced in a study of cytomegalovirus exposure and HLA in healthy donors. PCR amplification relied on 60 Vbeta primers (plus 13 Jbeta primers). TCRdb keeps only in-frame clones here, not all; method: immunoSEQ multiplex PCR. The sample carries more than 95,000 clones, approximately 70% recorded once. Sequencing input: PBMCs. These receptors were taken from a woman aged 40 to 50 in good health and CMV-seropositive.

V is TRBV4-1 and J is TRBJ2-2, with TRBD1 as a possible D gene (5 bases). The germline CDR1 and CDR2 sequences are MGHRA and YSYEKL. The ends were cut back, 7 bases at V and 1 base at J, with 19 bases in the middle. This CDR3 is built from 17 residues. The CDR3 loop reads CASNLLPATGNTGELFF. CDR3 nucleotides: TGCGCCAGCAACCTTCTCCCCGCTACAGGGAACACCGGGGAGCTGTTTTTT.

The chain combines TRBV19 with TRBJ2-3, with D maybe TRBD1 (5 bases). Germline V gene data show CDR1 as LNHDA and CDR2 as SQIVND (reference sequence). The CDR3 spans 16 residues. V lost 5 bases and J lost 4, with 19 bases in between. The CDR3 nucleotides are TGTGCCAGTAGTTCCTCTACGGACACTAACGCAGATACGCAGTATTTT. Protein product: CASSSSTDTNADTQYF.

The genes are TRBV5-6 and TRBJ2-5; TRBD2 matches at 11 bases. The tail of the sequence fits TRBJ2-7 better, so the J call may be wrong. Germline loops: CDR1 SGHDT, CDR2 YYEEEE. The CDR3 runs to 15 residues. The CDR3: CASSYFSGRAPEQYF. CDR3 DNA sequence: TGTGCCAGCAGCTATTTTAGCGGGAGGGCCCCCGAGCAGTACTTC.

Worth noting for this clone: Germline is not matched at one junction end, which may reflect a read error. The chain couples TRBV7-9 to TRBJ1-2; D is possibly TRBD1 (5 bases). The germline V gene has CDR1 SEHNR and CDR2 FQNEAQ (reference sequence). The CDR3 length is 15 residues. The CDR3 sequence is CSSSLDADTSWGYTF. DNA of the CDR3: TGTTCCAGCAGCTTAGATGCGGACACTTCTTGGGGCTACACCTTC.

The chain joins TRBV27 to TRBJ2-7, with 7 positions matching TRBD1. This CDR3 comprises 18 residues. Germline V gene lookup returns CDR1 MNHEY and CDR2 SMNVEV (reference sequence). J gave up 0 bases and V 5 bases, and 16 bases lay outside the gene matches. CDR3 region: CASSLIRDSEKGSYEQYF. The CDR3 DNA sequence: TGTGCCAGCAGTCTAATTCGGGACAGCGAAAAAGGCTCCTACGAGCAGTACTTC.

This sequence joins TRBV2 and TRBJ2-5; tentative D call: TRBD1 (5 bases). The CDR3 loop spans 11 amino acids. Per the germline V gene, CDR1 is SNHLY and CDR2 is FYNNEI. With 6 bases removed from V and 5 bases from J, the gap between germline ends came to 7 bases. The CDR3 DNA reads as TGTGCCAGCAGGCAGGGCGAGACCCAGTACTTC. This gives the protein CASRQGETQYF. The complete variable domain, with remaining parts taken from reference TRBV2 and TRBJ2-5, reads EPEVTQTPSHQVTQMGQEVILRCVPISNHLYFYWYRQILGQKVEFLVSFYNNEISEKSEIFDDQFSVERPDGSNFTLKIRSTKLEDSAMYFCASRQGETQYFGPGTRLLVL.

This clone was counted only a few times. The chain carries TRBV4-3 and TRBJ2-7; 8 bases match TRBD2. Germline V gives CDR1 LGHNA, CDR2 YSLEER. V shed 1 base and J 5 bases; nucleotides not matched to a gene: 10. CDR3 length: 16 amino acids. The CDR3, as DNA: TGCGCCAGCAGCCAAGTTGTGGCGGGAGGAGGCCACGAGCAGTACTTC. Translated, it gives CASSQVVAGGGHEQYF.